A single sample is the source of the 30 T cell receptor beta chains below, sequenced in a study of T cell repertoires in cytomegalovirus infection. TCRdb recomputed calls from the reads with MiXCR, one row per CDR3 protein. The data hold fewer than 950,000 distinct CDR3 sequences, with about 33% observed a single time. The antigens these receptors bind are not known. Sequenced here: cultured CD8+ T cells from PBMCs, sampled from culture after CMV antigen stimulation. Receptors were obtained from a human donor in good health (CMV status not recorded). Some clones in this sample may be carry-over from other donors' samples.

The gene calls are TRBV14 and TRBJ1-2, with TRBD1 matching over 9 bases. The CDR3 spans 13 residues. V dropped 4 bases and J dropped 7; count of bases not matched to a gene: 4. The germline V gene has CDR1 SGHDN and CDR2 FVKESK. The CDR3 loop is CASSRHRGLGYTF. Written as DNA, the CDR3 is TGTGCCAGCAGCCGCCACAGGGGGCTTGGCTACACCTTC.

The rearrangement uses TRBV7-6 and TRBJ2-7; 8 nucleotides align to TRBD1. Germline V lookup: CDR1 SGHVS, CDR2 FNYEAQ. V shed 8 bases and J 4 bases; nucleotides not matched to a gene: 13. This CDR3 has 15 amino acids. CDR3 region: CASEWTGRGPYEQYV. Written as DNA, the CDR3 is TGTGCCAGCGAGTGGACAGGGAGAGGGCCATACGAGCAGTACGTC.

This clonotype was seen a few times. V usage is TRBV7-2 and J usage is TRBJ1-6; D possibly corresponds to TRBD1 (6 bases). CDR3 size: 15 residues. Trimming removed 5 bases from V and 3 bases from J, with 11 bases in between. Germline V CDR1 and CDR2: SGHTA, FQGNSA. The CDR3 sequence is CASSPAGDYNSPLHF. CDR3 nucleotides: TGTGCCAGCAGCCCCGCAGGGGACTATAATTCACCCCTCCACTTT. The full variable domain, with the rest looked up from reference TRBV7-2 and TRBJ1-6, is GAGVSQSPSNKVTEKGKDVELRCDPISGHTALYWYRQSLGQGLEFLIYFQGNSAPDKSGLPSDRFSAERTGGSVSTLTIQRTQQEDSAVYLCASSPAGDYNSPLHFGNGTRLTVT.

The DNA for the CDR3 is TGCAGTGCTAGAGATTACAGCAACACAGATACGCAGTATTTT. Translated, it gives CSARDYSNTDTQYF. The genes are TRBV20-1 and TRBJ2-3; no definite D call. Germline V gives CDR1 DFQATT, CDR2 SNEGSKA (reference sequence). Deletions cut 0 bases from V and 2 bases from J, with 9 bases between. The CDR3 has 14 amino acids.

This clonotype was picked up a small number of times. This chain links TRBV7-9 with TRBJ1-2; 10 bases line up with TRBD1. CDR1 and CDR2 from the germline V gene are SEHNR and FQNEAQ (reference sequence). V lost 5 bases, J lost 4 bases, and 16 bases stayed unmatched. The CDR3 consists of 18 residues. The CDR3 nucleotides are TGTGCCAGCAGCCAGTTAAAATCCGGGACAGGGGAGTTCTATGGCTACACCTTC. It is translated as CASSQLKSGTGEFYGYTF.

This clonotype was found a few times. The V and J genes are TRBV25-1 and TRBJ2-7, with 9 nucleotides matching TRBD1. CDR1 MGHDK and CDR2 SYGVNS come from the germline V gene. V trimming: 7 bases; J trimming: 5 bases; junction bases outside the gene matches: 6. CDR3 length: 13 amino acids. The DNA of the CDR3 is TGTGCCAGCACGGGACAGGGTGGAGACGAGCAGTACTTC. Protein: CASTGQGGDEQYF.

This clonotype was recorded a few times. This chain connects TRBV7-9 to TRBJ2-5; TRBD2 matches 9 bases. Losses at the gene ends were 3 bases for V and 4 bases for J; bases not matched to a gene: 12. The CDR3 runs to 17 residues. Germline V CDR1 and CDR2: SEHNR, FQNEAQ (reference sequence). CDR3 loop: CASSFPWAGGLSETQYF. The CDR3 bases are TGTGCCAGCAGCTTCCCCTGGGCGGGGGGGCTCTCAGAGACCCAGTACTTC.

This clonotype was observed a handful of times. This CDR3 reads CASSWRGRSTDTQYF. DNA for the CDR3: TGTGCCAGCAGTTGGAGGGGGAGAAGCACAGATACGCAGTATTTT. V usage is TRBV27 and J usage is TRBJ2-3; D could derive from TRBD1 or TRBD2 (6 bases each). The CDR3 has 15 amino acids. Trimming cost V 4 bases and J 0 bases, with 11 bases left between them. CDR1 is MNHEY, CDR2 SMNVEV, per germline (reference sequence).

This clonotype was seen a handful of times. CDR3 nucleotides: TGTGCCAGCAGTTTATCGTTCGAAACAGAAATGAGCAATCAGCCCCAGCATTTT. As protein: CASSLSFETEMSNQPQHF. The chain is built from TRBV27 and TRBJ1-5; D remains unclear. Germline V gene data show CDR1 as MNHEY and CDR2 as SMNVEV (reference sequence). The V gene lost 0 bases and the J gene lost 1 base, with 16 bases spanning the gap. CDR3 length: 18 amino acids.

This clonotype occurred a few times. The CDR3 sequence is CASSFRGGQETQYF. CDR3 coding DNA: TGTGCCAGCAGCTTTAGAGGGGGCCAAGAGACCCAGTACTTC. The V and J genes are TRBV7-6 and TRBJ2-5, with D perhaps TRBD1 (6 bases). From germline, CDR1 is SGHVS and CDR2 FNYEAQ. The CDR3 is 14 amino acids. V lost 3 bases to trimming and J lost 1 base, with 9 bases between them.

As concerns this clonotype: A much larger clone lies a single base off, so this may be a read error. This chain links TRBV28 with TRBJ1-6; D may be TRBD1 (6 bases). The CDR3 contains 14 residues. Looked up from germline, CDR1 is MDHEN and CDR2 is SYDVKM. In DNA, the CDR3 is TGTGCCAGCAGTTTCTACAGGGTCAATTTACCCCTCCACTTT. Translating gives CASSFYRVNLPLHF. Based on the CDR3 plus reference TRBV28 and TRBJ1-6, the full variable domain is DVKVTQSSRYLVKRTGEKVFLECVQDMDHENMFWYRQDPGLGLRLIYFSYDVKMKEKGDIPEGYSVSREKKERFSLILESASTNQTSMYLCASSFYRVNLPLHFGNGTRLTVT.

CDR3 loop: CASGRHNEQFF. The CDR3 DNA is TGCGCCAGCGGCAGGCACAATGAGCAGTTCTTC. The rearrangement uses TRBV5-1 and TRBJ2-1; D remains unclear. V lost 7 bases to trimming and J lost 5 bases, with 7 bases between them. CDR1 SGHRS and CDR2 YFSETQ come from the germline V gene. The CDR3 totals 11 residues.

This clonotype was detected many times. The V gene is TRBV5-1, the J gene TRBJ1-6; TRBD1 is a possible D gene (5 bases). V was shortened by 2 bases and J by 10 bases, with 16 bases between the two germline ends. The length of the CDR3 is 15 residues. Germline lookup yields CDR1 SGHRS and CDR2 YFSETQ. CDR3 sequence: CASSLSRQGLSPLHF. Here the CDR3 DNA reads TGCGCCAGCAGCTTAAGTCGTCAGGGACTGTCACCCCTCCACTTT.

This clonotype was recorded only once. This chain links TRBV6-5 with TRBJ2-2; D is perhaps TRBD1 or TRBD2 (5 bases each). Germline CDR1 and CDR2: MNHEY and SVGAGI. CDR3 length: 14 residues. Trimming stripped 5 bases from V and 9 bases from J, with 16 bases between. This CDR3 reads CASSHGAFTRELFF. The CDR3 DNA reads TGTGCCAGCAGTCACGGGGCCTTTACCAGGGAGCTGTTTTTT.

This clonotype was counted a few times. The chain joins TRBV14 to TRBJ1-5, with TRBD1 identical over 10 bases. CDR3 length: 20 amino acids. Germline V CDR1 and CDR2: SGHDN, FVKESK. The V segment lost 5 bases and the J segment 0 bases; nucleotides outside the gene matches: 16. The CDR3 protein is CASSYLRDRGLRGSNQPQHF. In DNA form, the CDR3 reads TGTGCCAGCAGCTACCTCCGGGACAGGGGTTTGAGAGGTAGCAATCAGCCCCAGCATTTT.

A few counts support this clonotype. The CDR3 here is CASSRWSGVTDTQYF. As DNA, the CDR3 is TGTGCCAGCAGTCGTTGGAGCGGAGTTACAGATACGCAGTATTTT. The gene calls are TRBV27 and TRBJ2-3; TRBD2 might be the D (5 bases). The germline CDR1 and CDR2 sequences are MNHEY and SMNVEV (reference sequence). CDR3 length: 15 residues. The germline V and J ends were trimmed by 5 bases and 3 bases, with 15 bases remaining between them.

The V call is TRBV20-1, the J call TRBJ2-3; TRBD2 matches at 7 bases. The germline CDR1 and CDR2 sequences are DFQATT and SNEGSKA (reference sequence). This CDR3 comprises 10 residues. V gave up 6 bases and J gave up 6 bases; unmatched junction bases: 0. The CDR3 DNA is TGCAGTGCCGGGGGGGATACGCAGTATTTT. This encodes CSAGGDTQYF.

In this sample, this clonotype turned up many times. This chain links TRBV7-6 with TRBJ2-2; either TRBD1 or TRBD2 may fit D (6 bases each). The ends were cut back, 3 bases at V and 1 base at J, with 15 bases in the middle. There are 17 residues in the CDR3. Germline CDR1 SGHVS, CDR2 FNYEAQ. In nucleotides, the CDR3 is TGTGCCAGCAGCTTTACCGGGGGCTGGAAGAACACCGGGGAGCTGTTTTTT. This encodes CASSFTGGWKNTGELFF. Full variable domain (rest looked up from reference TRBV7-6 and TRBJ2-2): GAGVSQSPRYKVTKRGQDVALRCDPISGHVSLYWYRQALGQGPEFLTYFNYEAQQDKSGLPNDRFSAERPEGSISTLTIQRTEQRDSAMYRCASSFTGGWKNTGELFFGEGSRLTVL.

The chain combines TRBV2 with TRBJ2-7, with 9 nucleotides matching TRBD1. Germline V gives CDR1 SNHLY, CDR2 FYNNEI. V lost 6 bases, J lost 1 base, and 7 bases stayed unmatched. CDR3 length equals 15 residues. CDR3 bases: TGTGCCAGCAGCCTCGGGACAGGGACATCCTACGAGCAGTACGTC. This translates into CASSLGTGTSYEQYV.

The chain joins TRBV18 to TRBJ2-6; D uncertain. Germline V gives CDR1 KGHSH, CDR2 LQKENI. Trimming stripped 0 bases from V and 2 bases from J, with 14 bases between. The CDR3 loop spans 18 amino acids. CDR3 bases: TGTGCCAGCTCACCACCGAATGAGTGGGAAACTGGGGCCAACGTCCTGACTTTC. As protein: CASSPPNEWETGANVLTF.

This chain uses TRBV5-4 with TRBJ2-7; D gene unclear. Between the trimmed V and J ends, which lost 6 bases and 3 bases, there was a span of 13 bases. The germline V gene encodes CDR1 SGHNT and CDR2 YYREEE (reference sequence). CDR3 length: 13 residues. The CDR3 here is CASTDLGGYEQYF. CDR3 in DNA: TGTGCCAGCACGGATTTGGGCGGCTACGAGCAGTACTTC.

A note on this clonotype: It may be a read error: a sequence one base away is much more abundant. The rearrangement links TRBV4-1 to TRBJ2-5, with D perhaps TRBD2 (6 bases). Germline V gene lookup returns CDR1 MGHRA and CDR2 YSYEKL. The CDR3 is 16 residues long. The DNA of the CDR3 is TGCGCCAGCAGCCAAGATCTCGGTCCACTTCGGGAGATCCAGTACTTC. Its translation is CASSQDLGPLREIQYF.

On this clonotype: One base away lies a much larger clone, so this may be a sequencing read error. The chain combines TRBV7-6 with TRBJ2-7; D possibly corresponds to TRBD2 (5 bases). Germline V gene sequence: CDR1 SGHVS, CDR2 FNYEAQ. This CDR3 has 13 amino acids. The CDR3: CASSRSGTYKQYF. DNA of the CDR3: TGTGCCAGCAGCCGCAGCGGTACCTACAAGCAGTACTTC.

This clonotype has a handful of counts. V usage is TRBV4-1 and J usage is TRBJ1-4; a possible D gene is TRBD1 (5 bases). V shed 3 bases and J shed 7 bases, with 18 bases lying between them. CDR3 length: 16 amino acids. Germline CDR1 reads MGHRA; CDR2 reads YSYEKL. The CDR3 DNA sequence: TGCGCCAGCAGCCAGAATCGGCTCCGTGGGGGTGAAAAACTGTTTTTT. Amino acids: CASSQNRLRGGEKLFF.

This clonotype was seen many times. The chain is built from TRBV7-2 and TRBJ2-2; D is uncertain. V gave up 4 bases and J gave up 4 bases, with 7 bases separating them. The CDR3 length is 13 residues. In germline, CDR1 is SGHTA, CDR2 FQGNSA. For the CDR3, the DNA is TGTGCCAGCAGCTCTTCCACCACCGGGGAGCTGTTTTTT. It translates to CASSSSTTGELFF. The variable domain in full, with the rest retrieved from reference TRBV7-2 and TRBJ2-2, is GAGVSQSPSNKVTEKGKDVELRCDPISGHTALYWYRQSLGQGLEFLIYFQGNSAPDKSGLPSDRFSAERTGGSVSTLTIQRTQQEDSAVYLCASSSSTTGELFFGEGSRLTVL.

This clonotype was counted only a few times. The rearrangement links TRBV6-2 or TRBV6-3 to TRBJ2-2; D uncertain. The CDR3 has 14 amino acids. Germline-derived CDR1 and CDR2 are MNHEY and SVGEGT. The V and J ends lost 0 bases and 4 bases respectively, with 6 bases between them. This CDR3 is CASSYSLTTGELFF. DNA for the CDR3: TGTGCCAGCAGTTACTCTCTCACCACCGGGGAGCTGTTTTTT.

The chain joins TRBV27 to TRBJ2-2; 8 nucleotides match TRBD2. With V trimmed by 6 bases and J by 6 bases, 12 bases remained unmatched. From germline, CDR1 is MNHEY and CDR2 SMNVEV (reference sequence). CDR3 size: 16 residues. The CDR3 bases are TGTGCCAGCAGGGGACTCGGGGGGGGCCGAGCCGGGGAGCTGTTTTTT. This encodes CASRGLGGGRAGELFF.

The table lists this clonotype with a few counts. The chain couples TRBV10-3 to TRBJ2-3; 12 bases fit TRBD2. Germline V gives CDR1 ENHRY, CDR2 SYGVKD. This CDR3 has 15 residues. J gave up 0 bases and V 10 bases, and 5 bases lay outside the gene matches. In DNA, the CDR3 is TGTGCCACCCTACTAGCGGGGGGTAGCACAGATACGCAGTATTTT. Its protein is CATLLAGGSTDTQYF.

Turning to this clonotype: A read error may explain this, as a much larger clone is one base away. V gene TRBV7-8 combines with J gene TRBJ2-5; 9 positions match TRBD1. Germline values: CDR1 SGHVS, CDR2 FQNEAQ. CDR3 length: 16 residues. Trimming took 0 bases from V and 5 from J; bases not matched to a gene: 7. The chain's CDR3 is CASSLARGGTGETQYF. CDR3 bases: TGTGCCAGCAGCTTAGCAAGGGGAGGGACAGGGGAGACCCAGTACTTC.

The chain recombines TRBV28 with TRBJ1-5; possibly TRBD1 for D (5 bases). The germline gives CDR1 MDHEN, CDR2 SYDVKM. The CDR3 contains 14 residues. V was pared by 3 bases and J by 4 bases, with 10 bases between. CDR3: CASSFDSANQPQHF. CDR3 DNA: TGTGCCAGCAGTTTCGACAGTGCGAATCAGCCCCAGCATTTT.